The 31 T cell receptor beta chains below were found in one sample sequenced in a study of radiation and T cells in renal cell carcinoma. Using immunoSEQ multiplex PCR, the repertoire was profiled, and TCRdb retains in-frame clones only, with some absent. The repertoire holds roughly 120,000 clones, with approximately 78% as singletons. Time point described: blood 2 weeks post-SBRT. The treatment: 15 Gy SBRT to primary tumor, nephrectomy 4 weeks later. The sample consisted of blood, taken from a patient whose treatment included radiotherapy and nephrectomy. The receptors were sampled from a woman in her sixties or seventies with renal cell carcinoma.

V gene TRBV19 combines with J gene TRBJ2-7; no clear D gene. Looked up from germline, CDR1 is LNHDA and CDR2 is SQIVND (reference sequence). The V end lost 1 base, the J end lost 8 bases, and 18 bases lay between the germline ends. This CDR3 comprises 15 residues. Here the CDR3 reads CASSIGPSSSSKQYF. In nucleotides, the CDR3 is TGTGCCAGTAGTATAGGCCCCTCGTCGTCGTCCAAGCAGTACTTC.

The gene calls are TRBV7-6 and TRBJ2-1; tentatively, D is TRBD2 (6 bases). V was pared by 2 bases and J by 0 bases, with 14 bases between. The CDR3 runs 17 residues. CDR1 is SGHVS and CDR2 is FNYEAQ in the germline V gene. CDR3 sequence: CASSLRPPGSSYNEQFF. The DNA for the CDR3 is TGTGCCAGCAGCTTACGACCCCCCGGGAGCTCCTACAATGAGCAGTTCTTC. The full variable domain, completed using reference TRBV7-6 and TRBJ2-1, is GAGVSQSPRYKVTKRGQDVALRCDPISGHVSLYWYRQALGQGPEFLTYFNYEAQQDKSGLPNDRFSAERPEGSISTLTIQRTEQRDSAMYRCASSLRPPGSSYNEQFFGPGTRLTVL.

In its sample, this clone ranks as medium-sized. The CDR3: CASSTWARESNQPQHF. CDR3 DNA: TGTGCCAGTAGTACCTGGGCCAGGGAAAGCAATCAGCCCCAGCATTTT. V gene TRBV19 combines with J gene TRBJ1-5, with D possibly matching TRBD1 (5 bases). The V gene lost 4 bases and the J gene lost 1 base, with 14 bases spanning the gap. The CDR3 runs to 16 residues. Germline V gene lookup returns CDR1 LNHDA and CDR2 SQIVND (reference sequence).

This clone was picked up a small number of times. The V and J genes are TRBV7-3 and TRBJ2-7; D possibly uses TRBD1 or TRBD2 (5 bases each). The CDR3 spans 14 residues. CDR1 is SGHTA, CDR2 FQGTGA, per germline. V shed 5 bases and J shed 4 bases, with 15 bases lying between them. CDR3 sequence: CASSEQPGPYEQYF. CDR3 DNA sequence: TGTGCCAGCAGCGAGCAACCGGGACCATACGAGCAGTACTTC.

The rearrangement joins TRBV2 to TRBJ1-6, with D perhaps matching TRBD1 (6 bases). CDR1 and CDR2 from the germline V gene are SNHLY and FYNNEI. The V gene lost 6 bases and the J gene lost 7 bases, with 19 bases spanning the gap. This CDR3 spans 16 amino acids. The CDR3 region has the DNA TGTGCCAGCAGAGTAAATGGAGGGGGGAACAATTCACCCCTCCACTTT. Protein: CASRVNGGGNNSPLHF.

The chain links TRBV19 to TRBJ1-2; D is ambiguous. The CDR3 spans 12 residues. From germline, CDR1 is LNHDA and CDR2 SQIVND (reference sequence). The germline V and J ends were trimmed by 7 bases and 7 bases, with 13 bases remaining between them. Written as DNA, the CDR3 is TGTGCCAGTAATGGACGGGAATTTGGCTACACCTTC. Its translation is CASNGREFGYTF.

The rearrangement joins TRBV7-2 to TRBJ1-5; no firm D call. The CDR3 is 13 residues long. Germline lookup yields CDR1 SGHTA and CDR2 FQGNSA. V gave up 2 bases and J gave up 5 bases, with 7 bases separating them. CDR3 DNA sequence: TGTGCCAGCAGCTTACTGACGGATCAGCCCCAGCATTTT. It is translated as CASSLLTDQPQHF. Using reference TRBV7-2 and TRBJ1-5 for the parts outside the CDR3, the full variable domain is GAGVSQSPSNKVTEKGKDVELRCDPISGHTALYWYRQSLGQGLEFLIYFQGNSAPDKSGLPSDRFSAERTGGSVSTLTIQRTQQEDSAVYLCASSLLTDQPQHFGDGTRLSIL.

This chain links TRBV5-1 with TRBJ2-3; TRBD2 matches at 11 bases. Trimming cost V 3 bases and J 0 bases; bases outside gene matches: 12. Germline CDR1 SGHRS, CDR2 YFSETQ. CDR3 length equals 19 residues. The CDR3 sequence is CASSSKRTSGQGSTDTQYF. CDR3 nucleotides: TGCGCCAGCAGCTCGAAAAGGACTAGCGGGCAAGGAAGCACAGATACGCAGTATTTT.

This chain links TRBV6-1 with TRBJ2-3, with D unresolved. Germline V lookup: CDR1 MNHNS, CDR2 SASEGT. Trimming removed 7 bases at V and 7 bases at J, with 21 bases between. The CDR3 contains 15 residues. CDR3 region: CASIIRYSSFNTQYF. DNA for the CDR3: TGTGCCAGCATCATACGGTACTCCTCTTTTAATACGCAGTATTTT.

V is TRBV28 and J is TRBJ1-5; D is ambiguous. CDR3 length equals 15 residues. Germline V CDR1 and CDR2: MDHEN, SYDVKM. V was pared by 5 bases and J by 3 bases, with 14 bases between. CDR3 amino acids: CASSQNSGLNQPQHF. The CDR3 DNA follows: TGTGCCAGCAGTCAGAACAGTGGACTCAATCAGCCCCAGCATTTT.

This clone was observed a single time. This chain connects TRBV5-1 to TRBJ2-2; D remains unclear. This CDR3 has 16 amino acids. Per germline, CDR1 SGHRS and CDR2 YFSETQ. Between the trimmed V and J ends, which lost 3 bases and 3 bases, there was a span of 15 bases. The CDR3 DNA reads as TGCGCCAGCAGCTCCCCCGGGTCATCGCACACCGGGGAGCTGTTTTTT. Its protein product is CASSSPGSSHTGELFF.

Note on this clone: This sample also contains other DNA sequences that code for the same CDR3. The J gene is TRBJ2-4, the V gene TRBV2, with TRBD2 matching over 15 bases. With V trimmed by 6 bases and J by 1 base, 16 bases remained unmatched. This CDR3 spans 21 amino acids. Germline V gene data show CDR1 as SNHLY and CDR2 as FYNNEI. The CDR3 here is CASRLISGTSGGTEAKNIQYF. The CDR3 DNA reads TGTGCCAGCAGGCTGATTTCGGGGACTAGCGGGGGGACAGAGGCCAAAAACATTCAGTACTTC.

The chain recombines TRBV9 with TRBJ1-2; the match to TRBD1 covers 8 bases. CDR1 SGDLS and CDR2 YYNGEE come from the germline V gene. V lost 0 bases to trimming and J lost 2 bases; unmatched junction nucleotides: 12. CDR3 length: 18 amino acids. The CDR3 sequence: CASSVVSTGALGNYGYTF. The CDR3 nucleotides are TGTGCCAGCAGCGTAGTATCGACAGGGGCATTGGGGAACTATGGCTACACCTTC.

The chain links TRBV7-3 to TRBJ2-7, with D tentatively TRBD1 (6 bases). Germline V CDR1 and CDR2: SGHTA, FQGTGA. There are 13 residues in the CDR3. V lost 5 bases to trimming and J lost 8 bases, with 16 bases between them. The CDR3: CASSPRPGEKQYF. In DNA, the CDR3 is TGTGCCAGCAGCCCCCGTCCAGGGGAAAAGCAGTACTTC.

V and J are TRBV7-9 and TRBJ2-1; D gene uncertain. From germline, CDR1 is SEHNR and CDR2 FQNEAQ (reference sequence). The CDR3 totals 15 residues. Trimming took off 1 base at V and 4 bases at J, with 11 bases between the two ends. The CDR3 bases are TGTGCCAGCAGCTTAGGTGCGCTGCGGTACAATGAGCAGTTCTTC. It specifies CASSLGALRYNEQFF. Looking up the rest from reference TRBV7-9 and TRBJ2-1 gives the full variable domain: DTGVSQNPRHKITKRGQNVTFRCDPISEHNRLYWYRQTLGQGPEFLTYFQNEAQLEKSRLLSDRFSAERPKGSFSTLEIQRTEQGDSAMYLCASSLGALRYNEQFFGPGTRLTVL.

This chain uses TRBV2 with TRBJ1-2; D is uncertain. CDR1 and CDR2 (germline): SNHLY, FYNNEI. The CDR3 consists of 13 residues. Trimming pared 4 bases from V and 3 bases from J, leaving 9 bases between. Here the CDR3 reads CASSASRDYGYTF. The CDR3 coding sequence is TGTGCCAGCAGTGCAAGTAGGGACTATGGCTACACCTTC. The variable domain in full, with the rest retrieved from reference TRBV2 and TRBJ1-2, is EPEVTQTPSHQVTQMGQEVILRCVPISNHLYFYWYRQILGQKVEFLVSFYNNEISEKSEIFDDQFSVERPDGSNFTLKIRSTKLEDSAMYFCASSASRDYGYTFGSGTRLTVV.

The chain links TRBV19 to TRBJ2-5; D perhaps matches TRBD2 (6 bases). The CDR3 spans 17 residues. Trimming stripped 1 base from V and 5 bases from J, with 20 bases between. Germline V gives CDR1 LNHDA, CDR2 SQIVND (reference sequence). The DNA of the CDR3 is TGTGCCAGTAGTATAGTTCCGCGCGGGACGGGTTCGGAGACCCAGTACTTC. Its translation is CASSIVPRGTGSETQYF. The variable domain in full, with the rest retrieved from reference TRBV19 and TRBJ2-5, is DGGITQSPKYLFRKEGQNVTLSCEQNLNHDAMYWYRQDPGQGLRLIYYSQIVNDFQKGDIAEGYSVSREKKESFPLTVTSAQKNPTAFYLCASSIVPRGTGSETQYFGPGTRLLVL.

The table lists this clone with a count of one. The V and J genes are TRBV27 and TRBJ1-5, with no clear D. The V end lost 2 bases, the J end lost 0 bases, and 5 bases lay between the germline ends. The germline V gene encodes CDR1 MNHEY and CDR2 SMNVEV (reference sequence). The CDR3 has 14 amino acids. The CDR3 nucleotides read TGTGCCAGCAGTTTACACAATAGCAATCAGCCCCAGCATTTT. Protein: CASSLHNSNQPQHF.

This chain joins TRBV6-1 and TRBJ2-7; D is tentatively TRBD1 or TRBD2 (5 bases each). Trimming stripped 4 bases from V and 1 base from J, with 11 bases between. The V gene's germline CDR1 is MNHNS and CDR2 SASEGT. The CDR3 spans 14 residues. CDR3 coding DNA: TGTGCCAGCAGTGTTGGGGACGGGTCCTACGAGCAGTACTTC. It specifies CASSVGDGSYEQYF.

The chain couples TRBV28 to TRBJ1-2, with D hard to call. Germline V gene lookup returns CDR1 MDHEN and CDR2 SYDVKM. The CDR3 consists of 11 residues. V was trimmed by 3 bases and J by 4 bases, leaving 3 bases between them. DNA of the CDR3: TGTGCCAGCAGTTTCTTCTATGGCTACACCTTC. Translating gives CASSFFYGYTF.

This rearrangement joins TRBV4-1 to TRBJ1-6; 10 nucleotides agree with TRBD1. V lost 3 bases to trimming and J lost 10 bases; unmatched junction nucleotides: 9. CDR3 size: 16 residues. CDR1 is MGHRA and CDR2 is YSYEKL in the germline V gene. CDR3 protein: CASSQDRGSIESPLHF. CDR3 DNA sequence: TGCGCCAGCAGCCAGGACAGGGGGTCGATCGAATCACCCCTCCACTTT.

This chain joins TRBV27 and TRBJ1-5; 12 nucleotides align to TRBD1. V shed 6 bases, J shed 1 base, and the junction held 7 bases outside the gene matches. Germline assignment: CDR1 MNHEY and CDR2 SMNVEV (reference sequence). The length of the CDR3 is 17 residues. In DNA, the CDR3 is TGTGCCAGCAGATCCGGGACAGGGGGCGGAAGCAATCAGCCCCAGCATTTT. Encoded protein: CASRSGTGGGSNQPQHF.

J is TRBJ1-4 and V is TRBV6-6; D is perhaps TRBD1 (6 bases). Trimming cost V 0 bases and J 8 bases, with 13 bases left between them. Germline CDR1 MNHNY, CDR2 SVGAGI (reference sequence). This CDR3 is built from 15 residues. Written as DNA, the CDR3 is TGTGCCAGCAGTTACTCCGGACAGTTTAACGAAAAACTGTTTTTT. Amino acids: CASSYSGQFNEKLFF.

The rearrangement joins TRBV6-5 to TRBJ1-5, with D unclear. The length of the CDR3 is 12 residues. Trimming left V 6 bases short and J 0 bases short, with 3 bases between. Looked up from germline, CDR1 is MNHEY and CDR2 is SVGAGI. The CDR3 loop is CASSGSNQPQHF. The CDR3 nucleotides read TGTGCCAGCAGCGGTAGCAATCAGCCCCAGCATTTT.

The V call is TRBV2, the J call TRBJ1-5, with 7 bases matching TRBD1. This CDR3 has 14 amino acids. Germline lookup yields CDR1 SNHLY and CDR2 FYNNEI. V was clipped by 6 bases and J by 7 bases; unmatched bases: 9. CDR3 in DNA: TGTGCCAGCAGAGACAGGGTGATGGGACAGCCCCAGCATTTT. Translated: CASRDRVMGQPQHF.

The J gene is TRBJ1-2, the V gene TRBV18, with a possible D match to TRBD1 (6 bases). V was clipped by 3 bases and J by 14 bases, with 16 bases between them. This CDR3 is built from 12 residues. Germline V lookup: CDR1 KGHSH, CDR2 LQKENI. CDR3 protein: CASSPSTGSGTF. For the CDR3, the DNA is TGTGCCAGCTCACCTTCGACAGGCTCCGGAACCTTC.

CDR3 amino acids: CASKDGGTYTEAFF. CDR3 DNA: TGTGCCAGCAAGGACGGAGGGACTTACACTGAAGCTTTCTTT. The V call is TRBV6-5, the J call TRBJ1-1; possibly TRBD1 for D (5 bases). CDR1 and CDR2 from the germline V gene are MNHEY and SVGAGI. V was pared by 7 bases and J by 3 bases, with 15 bases between. The CDR3 has 14 residues.

The chain combines TRBV11-3 with TRBJ2-1; D is uncertain. CDR3 size: 13 residues. Trimming shortened V by 3 bases and J by 10 bases, and 13 bases separated the two germline ends. Germline loops: CDR1 SGHNT, CDR2 YENEEA. CDR3 coding DNA: TGTGCCAGCAGCTTGAACCCGATCGGGGAGCAGTTCTTC. Protein: CASSLNPIGEQFF.

This chain uses TRBV20-1 with TRBJ2-5; D remains unclear. Trimming removed 5 bases at V and 1 base at J, with 2 bases between. The CDR3 extends over 10 amino acids. Germline V lookup: CDR1 DFQATT, CDR2 SNEGSKA (reference sequence). CDR3 bases: TGCAGTGCTTCCCAAGAGACCCAGTACTTC. This translates into CSASQETQYF.

The chain recombines TRBV28 with TRBJ2-7; TRBD1 is a possible D gene (6 bases). The CDR3 totals 13 residues. Trimming removed 4 bases from V and 3 bases from J, with 10 bases in between. Germline CDR1 MDHEN, CDR2 SYDVKM. CDR3 protein: CASSSGHRYEQYF. The DNA of the CDR3 is TGTGCCAGCAGTTCGGGACATCGCTACGAGCAGTACTTC.

This clone was picked up one time. The chain couples TRBV6-1 to TRBJ1-2; D not resolved. This CDR3 is 11 amino acids long. Trimming stripped 6 bases from V and 10 bases from J, with 12 bases between. Germline CDR1 reads MNHNS; CDR2 reads SASEGT. The DNA of the CDR3 is TGTGCCAGCAGCTACTTGGGAGACTACACCTTC. Residues: CASSYLGDYTF.